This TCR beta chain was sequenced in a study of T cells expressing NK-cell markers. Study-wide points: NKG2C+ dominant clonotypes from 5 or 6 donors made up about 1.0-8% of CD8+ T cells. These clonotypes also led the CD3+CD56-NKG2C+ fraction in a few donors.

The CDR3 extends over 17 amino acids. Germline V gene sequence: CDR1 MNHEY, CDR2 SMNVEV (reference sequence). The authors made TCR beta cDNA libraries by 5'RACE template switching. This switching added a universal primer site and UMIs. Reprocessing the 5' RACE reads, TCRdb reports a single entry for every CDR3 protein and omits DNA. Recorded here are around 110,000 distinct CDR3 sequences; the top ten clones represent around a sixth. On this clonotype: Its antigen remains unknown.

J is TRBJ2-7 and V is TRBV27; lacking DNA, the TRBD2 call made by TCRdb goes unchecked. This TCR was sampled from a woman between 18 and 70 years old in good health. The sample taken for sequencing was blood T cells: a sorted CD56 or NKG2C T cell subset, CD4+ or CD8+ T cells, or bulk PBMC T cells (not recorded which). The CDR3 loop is CASSLTSGSFHSYEQYF.